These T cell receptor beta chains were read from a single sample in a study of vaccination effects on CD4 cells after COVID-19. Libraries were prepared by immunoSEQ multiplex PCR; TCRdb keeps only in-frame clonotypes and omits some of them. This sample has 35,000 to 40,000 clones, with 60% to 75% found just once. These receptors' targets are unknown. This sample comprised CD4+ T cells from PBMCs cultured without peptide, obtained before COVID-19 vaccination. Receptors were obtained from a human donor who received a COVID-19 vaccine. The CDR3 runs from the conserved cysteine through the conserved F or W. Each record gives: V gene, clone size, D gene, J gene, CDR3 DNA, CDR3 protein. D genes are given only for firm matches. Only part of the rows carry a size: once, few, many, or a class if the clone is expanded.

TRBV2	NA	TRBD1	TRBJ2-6	TGTGCCAGCAACTGGAGGACAGGGTTGCCTGGGGCCAACGTCCTGACTTTC	CASNWRTGLPGANVLTF
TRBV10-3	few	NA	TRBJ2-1	TGTGCCATCAGTGAGCCGAGGGGCGCAGTAACGGATGAGCAGTTCTTC	CAISEPRGAVTDEQFF
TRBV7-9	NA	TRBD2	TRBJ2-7	TGTGCCAGCAGCTCGCAAATGCGGGGGAGGGAGCAGTACTTC	CASSSQMRGREQYF
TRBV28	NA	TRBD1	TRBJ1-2	TGTGCCAGCAGTTCCGCGGACAGGAACTATGGCTACACCTTC	CASSSADRNYGYTF
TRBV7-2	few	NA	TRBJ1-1	TGTGCCAGCAGCTTCCGGACGAACACTGAAGCTTTCTTT	CASSFRTNTEAFF
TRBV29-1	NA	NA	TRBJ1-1	TGCAGCGCTAGACAGGTAGGGGGGACTGAAGCTTTCTTT	CSARQVGGTEAFF
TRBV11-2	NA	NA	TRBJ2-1	TGTGCCAGCAGCTCCGACTGGACACTCTACAATGAGCAGTTCTTC	CASSSDWTLYNEQFF
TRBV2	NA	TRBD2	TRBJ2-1	TGTGCCAGCAGCTACCGGACTAGCGGGGGGAATGAGCAGTTCTTC	CASSYRTSGGNEQFF
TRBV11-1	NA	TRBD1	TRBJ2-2	TGTGCCAGCAGCGTACAGGGGGCGAACACCGGGGAGCTGTTTTTT	CASSVQGANTGELFF
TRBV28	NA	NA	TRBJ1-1	TGTGCCAGCAGTTTGACTGAAGCTTTCTTT	CASSLTEAFF
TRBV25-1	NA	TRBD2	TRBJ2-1	TGTGCCAGCAGTGGTAAGCGGGGGGGCATCTACAATGAGCAGTTCTTC	CASSGKRGGIYNEQFF
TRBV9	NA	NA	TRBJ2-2	TGTGCCAGCAGCGTAGGAAGCCAGGGGCAAGCCGGGGAGCTGTTTTTT	CASSVGSQGQAGELFF
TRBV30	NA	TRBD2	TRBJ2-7	TGTGCCTGGAGTGCCCCCGTGGCTAGCGGGGGACACTACGAGCAGTACTTC	CAWSAPVASGGHYEQYF
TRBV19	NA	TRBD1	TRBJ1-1	TGTGCCAGTAGTAGGGGACAGGTGAACACTGAAGCTTTCTTT	CASSRGQVNTEAFF
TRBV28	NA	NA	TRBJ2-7	TGTGCCAGCAGTTGGAACTACGAGCAGTACTTC	CASSWNYEQYF
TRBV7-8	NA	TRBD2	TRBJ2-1	TGTGCCAGCAGCCATCCGGTCGGCGGGAGGGCCATAAGCGACCCCTCCTCCTACAATGAGCAGTTCTTC	CASSHPVGGRAISDPSSYNEQFF
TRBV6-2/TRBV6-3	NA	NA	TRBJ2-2	TGTGCCAGCAGTTACTCAGAACAGGGCCCCACCGGGGAGCTGTTTTTT	CASSYSEQGPTGELFF
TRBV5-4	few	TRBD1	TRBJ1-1	TGTGCCAGCAGCTTCCCGGGACAGGGGGGCACTGAAGCTTTCTTT	CASSFPGQGGTEAFF
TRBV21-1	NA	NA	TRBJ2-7	TGTGCCAGCAGCAATAGACTAGCGGGGAAGTTATCCTACGAGCAGTACTTC	CASSNRLAGKLSYEQYF
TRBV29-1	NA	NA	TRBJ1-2	TGCAGCGTTATTACTACCGCCTCCGGCTATGGCTACACCTTC	CSVITTASGYGYTF
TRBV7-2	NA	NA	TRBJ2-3	TGTGCCAGCACCCCGAGGATCACAGATACGCAGTATTTT	CASTPRITDTQYF
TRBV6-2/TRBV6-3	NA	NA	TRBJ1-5	TGTGCCAGCAGTTACGGAGCCCTCAATCAGCCCCAGCATTTT	CASSYGALNQPQHF
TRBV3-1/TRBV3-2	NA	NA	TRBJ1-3	TGTGCCAGCAGCCGGGGGAACTCTGGAAACACCATATATTTT	CASSRGNSGNTIYF
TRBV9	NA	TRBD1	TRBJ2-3	TGTGCCAGCAGCGTAAAGGGGGCTCTTGGCACAGATACGCAGTATTTT	CASSVKGALGTDTQYF
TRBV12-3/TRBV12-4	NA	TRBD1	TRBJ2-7	TGTGCCAGCAGTAGGACAGGCGACGAGCAGTACTTC	CASSRTGDEQYF
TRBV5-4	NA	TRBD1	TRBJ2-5	TGTGCCAGCAGCTCACAGGGGGCGCTCGGAGAGACCCAGTACTTC	CASSSQGALGETQYF
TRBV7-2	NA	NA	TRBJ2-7	TGTGCCAGCAGCTTAGGGCGGGTTTACGAGCAGTACTTC	CASSLGRVYEQYF
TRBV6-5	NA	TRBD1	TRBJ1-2	TGTGCCAGCAGCCATTCCGGGACAGACTATGGCTACACCTTC	CASSHSGTDYGYTF
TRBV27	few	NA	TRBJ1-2	TGTGCCAGCAGTCCCGGGGTTCGGGGGCTCATCTATGGCTACACCTTC	CASSPGVRGLIYGYTF
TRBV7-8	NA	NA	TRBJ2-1	TGTGCCAGCAGCTTAAAGGTCCTGTGGGGCGGATTTACCGGTGAGCAGTTCTTC	CASSLKVLWGGFTGEQFF
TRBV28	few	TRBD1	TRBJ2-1	TGTGCCAGCAGTGCATTAACACCCGGGACAGGGGAATACAATGAGCAGTTCTTC	CASSALTPGTGEYNEQFF
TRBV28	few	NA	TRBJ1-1	TGTGCCAGCAGTCCCGGACGGGTGAACACTGAAGCTTTCTTT	CASSPGRVNTEAFF
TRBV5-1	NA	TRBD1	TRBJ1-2	TGCGCCAGCAGCCCGACAGGGGGCTTTTACTATGGCTACACCTTC	CASSPTGGFYYGYTF
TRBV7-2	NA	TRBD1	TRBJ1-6	TGTGCCAGCAGCTCTTTAGTATACCCAGGGGGCTTGGGTTCACCCCTCCACTTT	CASSSLVYPGGLGSPLHF
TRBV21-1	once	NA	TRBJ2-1	TGTGCCAGCAGACCGTTGGCGGGGCCATCGAGATCCTACAATGAGCAGTTCTTC	CASRPLAGPSRSYNEQFF
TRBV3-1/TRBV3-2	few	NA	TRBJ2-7	TGTGCCAGCAGCCAGGGCTCCTACGAGCAGTACTTC	CASSQGSYEQYF
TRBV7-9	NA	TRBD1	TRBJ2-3	TGTGCCAGCAGCTTAGCAGTGGGGACAGGGGCACTCACAGATACGCAGTATTTT	CASSLAVGTGALTDTQYF
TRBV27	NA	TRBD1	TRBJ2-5	TGTGCCAGCAGTTTATCGTACAGGGGGCGCCGGGACCTCCAAGAGACCCAGTACTTC	CASSLSYRGRRDLQETQYF
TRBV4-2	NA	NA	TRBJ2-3	TGTGCCAGCAGCCAAGAACCCGGGAGTATGGATACGCAGTATTTT	CASSQEPGSMDTQYF
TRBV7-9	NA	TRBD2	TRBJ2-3	TGTGCCAGCAGCACCGGGACTAGCGGGGGGGGAGATACGCAGTATTTT	CASSTGTSGGGDTQYF
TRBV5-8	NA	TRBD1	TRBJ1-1	TGTGCCAGCAGCTTGGGGGGTAAGACAGGGCTCTACACTGAAGCTTTCTTT	CASSLGGKTGLYTEAFF
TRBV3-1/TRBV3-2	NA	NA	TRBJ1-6	TGTGCCAGCAGTGTAGGGGGAACCCTCCACTTT	CASSVGGTLHF
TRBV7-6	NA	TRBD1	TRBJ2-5	TGTGCCAGCAGCTTAACACCCCCTCAGACAGGGGGCTACGAGACCCAGTACTTC	CASSLTPPQTGGYETQYF
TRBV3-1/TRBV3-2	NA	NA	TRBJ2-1	TGTGCCAGCAGCGACTTCTACAATGAGCAGTTCTTC	CASSDFYNEQFF
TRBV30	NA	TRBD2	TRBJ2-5	TGTGCCTGGAGGGGTGGCGGGGGGAACCAAGAGACCCAGTACTTC	CAWRGGGGNQETQYF